This T cell receptor beta chain was captured in a study of technical replicates of blood from several donors. The CDR3 runs to 17 residues. Trimming cost V 1 base and J 11 bases; bases outside gene matches: 15. Germline CDR1 and CDR2: MGHRA and YSYEKL. The protocol was immunoSEQ multiplex PCR, while the TCRdb copy is restricted to in-frame clones and leaves out a portion. The sample holds about 75,000 clones, almost 95% seen once. Sequenced material: T cells isolated from PBMCs. This chain links TRBV4-1 with TRBJ2-1; 9 bases are a match to TRBD2. The receptor comes from a human donor in good health. For the CDR3, the DNA is TGCGCCAGCAGCCAAGTTGGCACCAGCGGGAGGCCAGATAAGCAGTTCTTC. Protein sequence: CASSQVGTSGRPDKQFF.